Shown below are 24 T cell receptor beta chains from a single sample sequenced in a study of cytomegalovirus exposure and HLA in healthy donors. PCR used 60 Vbeta primers and 13 Jbeta primers. TCRdb's copy holds only in-frame clones and misses some; the assay was immunoSEQ multiplex PCR. Of approximately 100,000 clones in the sample, under 80% were seen once. Sequenced: PBMCs. These receptors were collected from a woman aged 18-29 years in good health and CMV-seropositive.

This clone has only one observation. This rearrangement joins TRBV30 to TRBJ2-1, with a tentative D call TRBD1 (7 bases). This CDR3 is 12 amino acids long. The V gene lost 1 base and the J gene lost 13 bases, with 14 bases spanning the gap. Germline V CDR1 and CDR2: GTSNPN, SVGIG (reference sequence). The CDR3 nucleotides read TGTGCCTGGAGTGCCGCCAGGGGGACTCAGTTCTTC. It translates to CAWSAARGTQFF.

The V gene is TRBV11-3, the J gene TRBJ2-2; D is undetermined. This CDR3 is 17 amino acids long. Germline CDR1 reads SGHNT; CDR2 reads YENEEA. Trimming shortened V by 4 bases and J by 1 base, and 16 bases separated the two germline ends. In DNA, the CDR3 is TGTGCCAGCAGCTCAACCTACGACAACCTGAACACCGGGGAGCTGTTTTTT. Amino acid sequence: CASSSTYDNLNTGELFF.

V gene TRBV29-1 combines with J gene TRBJ1-2, with 7 bases lining up with TRBD1. J was trimmed by 8 bases and V by 3 bases; bases with no gene match: 9. The CDR3 extends over 13 amino acids. Germline values: CDR1 SQVTM, CDR2 ANQGSEA. CDR3 DNA: TGCAGCGTTGACGAACAGGGGATCGAAGGCTACACCTTC. This encodes CSVDEQGIEGYTF.

The chain recombines TRBV6-6 with TRBJ2-7; D not certain. Germline loops: CDR1 MNHNY, CDR2 SVGAGI (reference sequence). The V and J ends lost 6 bases and 13 bases respectively, with 16 bases between them. The CDR3 is made up of 11 amino acids. The CDR3 loop reads CASSLENQNYF. DNA of the CDR3: TGTGCCAGCAGCCTAGAGAACCAGAATTACTTC.

The genes are TRBV28 and TRBJ1-2; no clear D. V was trimmed by 8 bases and J by 0 bases, leaving 7 bases between them. CDR3 size: 12 residues. Germline-derived CDR1 and CDR2 are MDHEN and SYDVKM. CDR3 sequence (DNA): TGTGCCAGCGCAGTTTCTAACTATGGCTACACCTTC. This translates into CASAVSNYGYTF.

V and J are TRBV10-1 and TRBJ1-2; D not certain. The germline CDR1 and CDR2 sequences are WNHNN and SYGVQD (reference sequence). The length of the CDR3 is 14 residues. CDR3 in DNA: TGCGGATTCCGGGAACCCGGAAAAGGGTATGGCTACACCTTC. Protein: CGFREPGKGYGYTF.

On this clone: Additional DNA sequences in this sample encode the identical CDR3. The chain recombines TRBV19 with TRBJ2-1, with 7 bases aligning to TRBD1. This CDR3 has 16 residues. Germline loops: CDR1 LNHDA, CDR2 SQIVND (reference sequence). V trimming: 2 bases; J trimming: 0 bases; junction bases outside the gene matches: 4. Here the CDR3 DNA reads TGTGCCAGTAGTATACAGGCAGGGGGCTCCTACAATGAGCAGTTCTTC. Residues: CASSIQAGGSYNEQFF. Filled out from reference TRBV19 and TRBJ2-1, the complete variable domain reads DGGITQSPKYLFRKEGQNVTLSCEQNLNHDAMYWYRQDPGQGLRLIYYSQIVNDFQKGDIAEGYSVSREKKESFPLTVTSAQKNPTAFYLCASSIQAGGSYNEQFFGPGTRLTVL.

This clone turned up a few times. The genes are TRBV28 and TRBJ1-2; 8 bases fit TRBD1. The V and J ends lost 4 bases and 3 bases, in that order; junction bases with no gene match: 7. The CDR3 spans 15 residues. Germline V CDR1 and CDR2: MDHEN, SYDVKM. The CDR3 sequence is CASSSSGGGHYGYTF. The CDR3 region has the DNA TGTGCCAGCAGTTCCTCAGGGGGCGGGCACTATGGCTACACCTTC.

This clone was observed a few times. This rearrangement joins TRBV20-1 to TRBJ2-1, with unresolved D. The germline gives CDR1 DFQATT, CDR2 SNEGSKA (reference sequence). V was cut by 3 bases and J by 5 bases, with 2 bases left in between. This CDR3 is built from 10 residues. CDR3 amino acids: CSASDNEQFF. The CDR3, as DNA: TGCAGTGCTAGCGACAATGAGCAGTTCTTC.

CDR3 sequence reads: CASSLHRSGNTIYF. The CDR3 nucleotides are TGCGCCAGCAGCCTACACCGCTCTGGAAACACCATATATTTT. This chain joins TRBV4-1 and TRBJ1-3; no definite D call. The CDR3 covers 14 residues. V gave up 4 bases and J gave up 0 bases, with 7 bases separating them. Germline loops: CDR1 MGHRA, CDR2 YSYEKL.

This chain joins TRBV29-1 and TRBJ2-5; 8 bases agree with TRBD1. The better agreement between TRBJ2-7 and the DNA end casts doubt on the J call. The CDR3 covers 17 residues. Germline V gives CDR1 SQVTM, CDR2 ANQGSEA. CDR3 protein: CSATGRGLGAAAYEQYF. The CDR3 DNA reads TGCAGCGCTACGGGCAGGGGGCTTGGAGCTGCGGCTTACGAGCAGTACTTC.

The chain couples TRBV7-9 to TRBJ1-5, with a weak D call TRBD1 (6 bases). V was trimmed by 8 bases and J by 0 bases, leaving 11 bases between them. CDR1 is SEHNR, CDR2 FQNEAQ, per germline (reference sequence). The CDR3 sequence is 14 residues long. The CDR3 DNA follows: TGTGCCAGCGGGGACAACTATAGCAATCAGCCCCAGCATTTT. It is translated as CASGDNYSNQPQHF.

This sequence joins TRBV7-9 and TRBJ2-4; 7 positions match TRBD2. Germline V lookup: CDR1 SEHNR, CDR2 FQNEAQ (reference sequence). With 1 base clipped from V and 9 bases from J, the junction kept 9 bases outside the gene matches. There are 15 residues in the CDR3. CDR3 region: CASSLGGGPSAIQYF. CDR3 DNA: TGTGCCAGCAGCTTAGGGGGAGGGCCCTCTGCCATTCAGTACTTC.

J is TRBJ1-5 and V is TRBV6-5; TRBD1 agrees at 7 bases. The V segment lost 5 bases and the J segment 6 bases; nucleotides outside the gene matches: 7. Per germline, CDR1 MNHEY and CDR2 SVGAGI. This CDR3 is 14 amino acids long. In DNA form, the CDR3 reads TGTGCCAGCAGTGGACGACAGGGAGGTCAGCCCCAGCATTTT. Translation: CASSGRQGGQPQHF.

The chain recombines TRBV4-3 with TRBJ2-2, with TRBD2 matching over 7 bases. In germline, CDR1 is LGHNA, CDR2 YSLEER. CDR3 length equals 15 residues. The ends lost 4 bases at V and 1 base at J; junction bases unmatched: 3. The DNA of the CDR3 is TGCGCCAGCAGCCTGACTAGCCAGAACACCGGGGAGCTGTTTTTT. It codes for CASSLTSQNTGELFF.

V usage is TRBV7-2 and J usage is TRBJ1-1; D gene ambiguous. CDR1 and CDR2 (germline): SGHTA, FQGNSA. This CDR3 comprises 12 residues. V lost 5 bases, J lost 0 bases, and 4 bases lay in between. CDR3 nucleotides: TGTGCCAGCAGCGCGATGAACACTGAAGCTTTCTTT. It codes for CASSAMNTEAFF.

The gene calls are TRBV28 and TRBJ1-3, with 8 bases aligning to TRBD1. The ends lost 8 bases at V and 4 bases at J; junction bases unmatched: 7. The CDR3 totals 14 residues. CDR1 MDHEN and CDR2 SYDVKM come from the germline V gene. Written as DNA, the CDR3 is TGTGCCAGCGTAGAACAGGGGGGGGGAAACACCATATATTTT. Protein product: CASVEQGGGNTIYF.

The J gene is TRBJ2-5, the V gene TRBV11-2; TRBD2 is a possible D gene (5 bases). V was pared by 4 bases and J by 4 bases, with 16 bases between. The germline gives CDR1 SGHAT, CDR2 FQNNGV. The CDR3 totals 15 residues. The CDR3 region is CASSSFRDRLETQYF. Written as DNA, the CDR3 is TGTGCCAGCAGCTCTTTCCGGGATAGATTAGAGACCCAGTACTTC.

The rearrangement uses TRBV14 and TRBJ1-2, with D possibly TRBD1 on 6 matching bases. There are 17 residues in the CDR3. CDR1 is SGHDN and CDR2 is FVKESK in the germline V gene. Trimming stripped 0 bases from V and 4 bases from J, with 18 bases between. The CDR3 is CASSQDRGGNPAYGYTF. The CDR3 DNA follows: TGTGCCAGCAGCCAAGATAGGGGGGGGAATCCAGCCTATGGCTACACCTTC.

The V call is TRBV6-5, the J call TRBJ2-7; D is unclear. In germline, CDR1 is MNHEY, CDR2 SVGAGI. The CDR3 runs 14 residues. The V end was cut by 0 bases, the J end by 2 bases, with 8 bases between. CDR3 nucleotide sequence: TGTGCCAGCAGTTACTCACGTCCTACCTACGAGCAGTACTTC. This codes for CASSYSRPTYEQYF.

The V gene is TRBV6-1, the J gene TRBJ2-7; 12 bases agree with TRBD2. The CDR3 has 15 residues. J lost 2 bases, V lost 2 bases, and 1 base had no gene match. The germline CDR1 and CDR2 sequences are MNHNS and SASEGT. The CDR3 nucleotides are TGTGCCAGCAGTGAAAGACTAGCGGGGGCCTACGAGCAGTACTTC. Encoded protein: CASSERLAGAYEQYF.

V gene TRBV19 combines with J gene TRBJ1-1; 7 nucleotides agree with TRBD1. The CDR3 loop spans 13 amino acids. Germline loops: CDR1 LNHDA, CDR2 SQIVND (reference sequence). The J segment lost 5 bases and the V segment lost 8 bases, leaving 8 bases of the junction unmatched. The CDR3 spells CASRTRGQTEAFF. The DNA for the CDR3 is TGTGCCAGTCGAACAAGGGGACAGACTGAAGCTTTCTTT.

This chain connects TRBV10-3 to TRBJ1-1, with a weak D call TRBD1 (6 bases). Germline CDR1 reads ENHRY; CDR2 reads SYGVKD. The V end lost 6 bases, the J end lost 3 bases, and 8 bases lay between the germline ends. The CDR3 runs 12 residues. The CDR3 region has the DNA TGTGCCATCAGGACAGGAGACACTGAAGCTTTCTTT. Its translation is CAIRTGDTEAFF.

This clone was found once. J is TRBJ2-5 and V is TRBV27, with 9 bases that match TRBD2. Germline V gives CDR1 MNHEY, CDR2 SMNVEV (reference sequence). The V and J ends lost 6 bases and 7 bases, in that order; junction bases with no gene match: 6. The CDR3 is 13 residues long. The CDR3 DNA follows: TGTGCCAGCAGGGGCGGGGGGGGTTGGACCCAGTACTTC. This translates into CASRGGGGWTQYF.